This entry lists 30 T cell receptor beta chains sequenced from one sample in a study of tumor and adjacent non-tumor tissue in lung cancer (dated by TCRdb to the late 2010s). To prepare the library, multiplex PCR was applied. Sequencing instrument: Illumina HiSeq 2500. Following protocols modified from ARM-PCR, the researchers constructed TCRbeta libraries through three rounds of nested PCR with primers (Table S4). In-frame beta chains were kept once TCRdb had trimmed the public reads at Q25 with fastp and called clones with MiXCR. Each record represents a unique CDR3 protein, reported with the most common genes and DNA among its rows. The sample profile shows approximately 77,000 distinct CDR3 sequences; approximately 78% of them were found once. Of the sample, about half falls within the top ten clones. RNA was isolated from bulk unsorted tissue, and RNA quality was assessed with a NanoDrop ND-1000 and an Agilent 2100. Normal lung samples were distant non-tumor tissue taken more than 3 cm from the tumor edge.

The sequenced material came from distant non-tumor lung tissue. The receptors stem from a man aged 55 to 70 with non-small cell lung cancer.

The chain employs TRBV30 and TRBJ1-2; D ambiguous. Germline loops: CDR1 GTSNPN, CDR2 SVGIG (reference sequence). This CDR3 spans 12 amino acids. The ends were cut back, 2 bases at V and 8 bases at J, with 12 bases in the middle. The CDR3 sequence: CAWSIVTSGYTF. DNA of the CDR3: TGTGCCTGGAGTATAGTCACCTCCGGCTACACCTTC.

Remarks on this clonotype: One end of the junction does not line up with germline, which may come from a read error. The rearrangement joins TRBV11-2 to TRBJ1-1; D not resolved. This CDR3 contains 13 residues. Germline CDR1 reads SGHAT; CDR2 reads FQNNGV. CDR3 protein: CASSLAARTEAFF. The CDR3 DNA reads TGTGCCAGCAGCTTAGCGGCTCGAACTGAAGCCTTCTTT.

With respect to this clonotype: Germline and junction disagree at one end, which may indicate a read error. The rearrangement links TRBV6-5 to TRBJ2-6, with 8 nucleotides matching TRBD2. Per the germline V gene, CDR1 is MNHEY and CDR2 is SVGAGI. CDR3 size: 17 residues. The CDR3, as DNA: TGTGCCAGTAGCCCAGCGGGAGCCAGCTCTGGGGCCAACCTCCTGACTTTC. The encoded protein is CASSPAGASSGANLLTF.

Of note for this clonotype: Sequence at one end of the junction differs from germline and may be a read error. V is TRBV11-3 and J is TRBJ2-3; D gene ambiguous. The germline gives CDR1 SGHNT, CDR2 YENEEA. The CDR3 is 13 amino acids. The CDR3 loop reads CASIFQAADAQYF. DNA of the CDR3: TGTGCCAGCATCTTTCAGGCGGCAGATGCGCAGTATTTT.

The chain couples TRBV2 to TRBJ2-2; possibly TRBD1 or TRBD2 for D (7 bases each). Trimming took 4 bases from V and 8 from J, leaving 29 bases between them. CDR1 is SNHLY and CDR2 is FYNNEI in the germline V gene. The CDR3 loop spans 19 amino acids. DNA for the CDR3: TGTGCCAGCAGTGTGGAGGGCAGGGGGGGAATTTCGAGCACGGGGGAGCTGTTTTTT. The encoded protein is CASSVEGRGGISSTGELFF.

This clonotype was seen a handful of times. Being one base from a much bigger clone, this may be a read error. This chain joins TRBV4-2 and TRBJ1-5; no firm D call. Germline V gene sequence: CDR1 LGHNA, CDR2 YNFKEQ. The CDR3 loop spans 14 amino acids. CDR3 region: CASSQGSSNQSQHF. The DNA of the CDR3 is TGTGCCAGCAGCCAAGGGAGTAGCAATCAGTCCCAGCATTTT.

In its sample, this clonotype was seen once. This CDR3 is missing its conserved last phenylalanine or tryptophan, likely due to a read error. The chain uses TRBV4-2 and TRBJ2-7; no definite D call. This CDR3 spans 15 amino acids. Germline CDR1 is LGHNA and CDR2 is YNFKEQ. The CDR3 is CASSQDLGDLGEQYS. The CDR3 DNA reads TGTGCCAGCAGTCAAGATTTAGGAGATCTGGGTGAGCAGTACTCC.

For this clonotype: A read error may explain this, as a much larger clone is one base away. This chain uses TRBV12-5 with TRBJ1-5; D unresolved. The CDR3 length is 13 residues. The germline V gene encodes CDR1 LGHNT and CDR2 FRNRAP. The CDR3 DNA reads as TGTGCTAGTGGTTTGGAAATCTATCAGCCCCGGCATTTT. This codes for CASGLEIYQPRHF. The full variable domain, completed using reference TRBV12-5 and TRBJ1-5, is DARVTQTPRHKVTEMGQEVTMRCQPILGHNTVFWYRQTMMQGLELLAYFRNRAPLDDSGMPKDRFSAEMPDATLATLKIQPSEPRDSAVYFCASGLEIYQPRHFGDGTRLSIL.

This clonotype showed up many times. This chain links TRBV6-5 with TRBJ1-1; TRBD1 might be the D (5 bases). CDR3 length equals 13 residues. V dropped 0 bases and J dropped 6 bases, with 8 bases sitting between them. The germline V gene encodes CDR1 MNHEY and CDR2 SVGAGI. This CDR3 is CASSYSWGPEAFF. The CDR3, as DNA: TGTGCCAGCAGTTACTCGTGGGGCCCTGAAGCTTTCTTT.

Comments on this clonotype: The junction departs from the called germline gene at one end, perhaps through a read error. The J gene is TRBJ2-5, the V gene TRBV5-6; D possibly corresponds to TRBD1 (6 bases). From germline, CDR1 is SGHDT and CDR2 YYEEEE. This CDR3 is 15 amino acids long. Written as DNA, the CDR3 is TGTGTCAGCAGTTCAGCCTTGACAGGCCAAGAGACCCAGTACTTC. Translating gives CVSSSALTGQETQYF.

This clonotype was counted once. Since a much larger clone is just one base distant, this may be a read error. The V call is TRBV5-6, the J call TRBJ2-1; 9 bases map to TRBD2. The CDR3 is 13 residues long. CDR1 SGHDT and CDR2 YYEEEE come from the germline V gene. CDR3 bases: TGTGTCAGCATTCTAGCGGGAATAAATGAGCAGTTCTTC. Translation: CVSILAGINEQFF.

This rearrangement joins TRBV5-1 to TRBJ1-1, with TRBD1 identical over 8 bases. Germline V gene sequence: CDR1 SGHRS, CDR2 YFSETQ. V was pared by 3 bases and J by 1 base, with 2 bases of the junction left unmatched. This CDR3 has 14 residues. This chain's CDR3 is CASSSGTGNTEAFF. The CDR3 coding sequence is TGCGCCAGCAGCTCCGGGACAGGGAACACTGAAGCTTTCTTT.

The genes are TRBV29-1 and TRBJ2-3; no clear D gene. The CDR3 sequence is 13 residues long. Trimming pared 4 bases from V and 2 bases from J, leaving 10 bases between. CDR1 is SQVTM, CDR2 ANQGSEA, per germline. The CDR3 DNA reads TGCAGCGTTGTGGCTGGGAACACAGATACGCAGTATTTT. This gives the protein CSVVAGNTDTQYF.

Concerning this clonotype: Just one base apart from a much larger clone, this may be a read error. CDR3 sequence: CASRQEQGYYSGNTIYF. As DNA, the CDR3 is TGCGCCAGCAGACAAGAACAGGGGTACTACTCTGGAAACACCATATATTTT. The chain couples TRBV4-3 to TRBJ1-3; TRBD1 aligns across 7 bases. The CDR3 has 17 amino acids. Per the germline V gene, CDR1 is LGHNA and CDR2 is YSLEER.

As concerns this clonotype: A read error may produce the germline difference seen at one junction end. This rearrangement joins TRBV6-2 or TRBV6-3 to TRBJ2-7; TRBD2 might be the D (6 bases). CDR1 is MNHEY, CDR2 SVGEGT, per germline. CDR3 length: 15 residues. CDR3 region: CASSTGTASSYEEYF. CDR3 nucleotides: TGTGCCAGTAGCACCGGGACTGCAAGCTCCTACGAGGAGTACTTC.

In regard to this clonotype: Lacking the conserved final phenylalanine or tryptophan, this CDR3 likely reflects a read error. The rearrangement uses TRBV12-3 or TRBV12-4 and TRBJ1-4, with D tentatively TRBD1 (6 bases). V lost 5 bases, J lost 6 bases, and 16 bases lay in between. This CDR3 is built from 15 residues. The CDR3 reads CASSIPKGVHEKLFL. CDR3 in DNA: TGTGCCAGCAGTATCCCTAAGGGGGTTCATGAAAAACTGTTTTTA.

Comments on this clonotype: The conserved closing phenylalanine or tryptophan is absent in this CDR3, likely reflecting a read error. The chain joins TRBV20-1 to TRBJ1-5; no reliable D call. The length of the CDR3 is 16 residues. Germline V CDR1 and CDR2: DFQATT, SNEGSKA (reference sequence). The germline V and J ends were trimmed by 8 bases and 2 bases, with 22 bases remaining between them. CDR3 region: CSTLPTGRAGNQPQHV. As DNA, the CDR3 is TGCAGTACCCTCCCGACTGGGCGCGCGGGCAATCAGCCCCAGCATGTT.

This clonotype was detected many times. The chain links TRBV5-6 to TRBJ2-2; D possibly corresponds to TRBD1 (5 bases). The germline CDR1 and CDR2 sequences are SGHDT and YYEEEE. V was clipped by 0 bases and J by 7 bases, with 13 bases between them. The CDR3 covers 15 residues. In DNA form, the CDR3 reads TGTGCCAGCAGCTTGGGACAGCCTGCGAGCGGGGAGCTGTTTTTT. Its protein product is CASSLGQPASGELFF.

The rearrangement uses TRBV20-1 and TRBJ1-2, with D tentatively TRBD1 (5 bases). The CDR3 contains 13 residues. Germline V gene lookup returns CDR1 DFQATT and CDR2 SNEGSKA (reference sequence). Trimming shortened V by 4 bases and J by 8 bases, and 17 bases separated the two germline ends. CDR3 in DNA: TGCAGTGCTATAGATCAGGAGGCAGGGGGCTACACCTTC. It encodes CSAIDQEAGGYTF.

The gene calls are TRBV7-9 and TRBJ2-1; D is tentatively TRBD1 or TRBD2 (5 bases each). The germline V gene has CDR1 SEHNR and CDR2 FQNEAQ (reference sequence). V was shortened by 5 bases and J by 5 bases, with 13 bases between the two germline ends. CDR3 length: 14 amino acids. CDR3: CASSPFGTNNEQFF. Written as DNA, the CDR3 is TGTGCCAGCAGCCCCTTCGGGACCAACAATGAGCAGTTCTTC.

Remarks on this clonotype: The junction departs from the called germline gene at one end, perhaps through a read error. This rearrangement joins TRBV11-1 to TRBJ2-3; 8 nucleotides agree with TRBD1. The germline V gene has CDR1 SGHAT and CDR2 FQDESV (reference sequence). This CDR3 spans 13 amino acids. DNA of the CDR3: TGTGCCGTCAGCTTTCAGGGGGCAGATACGCACTATTTT. Translating it yields CAVSFQGADTHYF.

This rearrangement joins TRBV11-1 to TRBJ1-1; D perhaps matches TRBD1 (6 bases). There are 13 residues in the CDR3. Germline CDR1 reads SGHAT; CDR2 reads FQDESV (reference sequence). Trimming took 7 bases from V and 4 from J, leaving 13 bases between them. The CDR3 here is CASITQGGTEAFF. CDR3 bases: TGTGCCAGCATCACGCAAGGGGGCACTGAAGCTTTCTTT.

Of note for this clonotype: Given a much more abundant clone one base away, this may be a read error. This rearrangement joins TRBV30 to TRBJ1-2, with TRBD1 as a possible D gene (5 bases). V was clipped by 8 bases and J by 7 bases, with 35 bases between them. Germline CDR1 GTSNPN, CDR2 SVGIG (reference sequence). The CDR3 sequence is 18 residues long. CDR3 protein: CARFHGGSPRDVKGGYTF. The CDR3 nucleotides read TGTGCCCGGTTCCATGGGGGGTCCCCTCGTGATGTGAAAGGTGGCTACACCTTC.

The rearrangement uses TRBV29-1 and TRBJ2-1; no firm D call. The CDR3 contains 15 residues. V was clipped by 5 bases and J by 10 bases, with 24 bases between them. Germline-derived CDR1 and CDR2 are SQVTM and ANQGSEA. The CDR3, as DNA: TGCAGCGTTACGGGCTATCGAACATCGAATATAGAGCAGTTCTTC. This gives the protein CSVTGYRTSNIEQFF.

Only a few counts were recorded for this clonotype. The CDR3 region has the DNA TGCGCCAGCCAAGGCCGGGGACCTAACTATGGCTACACCTTC. Its translation is CASQGRGPNYGYTF. This sequence joins TRBV4-1 and TRBJ1-2; possibly TRBD1 for D (5 bases). The CDR3 spans 14 residues. Germline CDR1 reads MGHRA; CDR2 reads YSYEKL. Trimming took 8 bases from V and 0 from J, leaving 13 bases between them.

A remark on this clonotype: The missing conserved phenylalanine or tryptophan at the end of this CDR3 makes a read error likely. This sequence joins TRBV6-5 and TRBJ2-6; no reliable D call. This CDR3 contains 15 residues. CDR1 and CDR2 (germline): MNHEY, SVGAGI. CDR3 loop: CASSLRWSWANVLTY. The CDR3 nucleotides are TGCGCCAGCTCTTTGAGGTGGTCTTGGGCCAACGTCCTGACTTAC.

This chain uses TRBV29-1 with TRBJ2-7; 7 bases are shared with TRBD2. V was clipped by 0 bases and J by 8 bases; unmatched bases: 13. The germline CDR1 and CDR2 sequences are SQVTM and ANQGSEA. CDR3 length equals 15 residues. The chain's CDR3 is CSVEDRGRGEGKQYF. The CDR3 DNA reads as TGCAGCGTTGAAGATCGTGGTCGGGGGGAAGGAAAGCAGTACTTC.

A remark on this clonotype: The junction departs from germline at one end; a sequencing error may be responsible. This chain uses TRBV11-3 with TRBJ1-1; D is unresolved. This CDR3 comprises 18 residues. Germline V gene lookup returns CDR1 SGHNT and CDR2 YENEEA. The DNA of the CDR3 is TGCCCCAGCAGCATAACGCCGAATCTGTATGGTCGGAACACTGAAGCTTTCTTT. Protein product: CPSSITPNLYGRNTEAFF.

Concerning this clonotype itself: Sequence at one end of the junction differs from germline and may be a read error. This sequence joins TRBV12-3 or TRBV12-4 and TRBJ2-3; no definite D call. The CDR3 runs to 13 residues. The CDR3 here is CSRTPVSIDTQYF. CDR3 sequence (DNA): TGTTCCAGGACCCCCGTTAGCATAGATACGCAGTATTTT.

As to this clonotype: An end of the junction differs from the germline gene, which may be a read error. This chain links TRBV20-1 with TRBJ2-1, with 9 bases that match TRBD2. This CDR3 has 16 residues. CDR1 is DFQATT and CDR2 is SNEGSKA in the germline V gene (reference sequence). The CDR3 sequence is CSTTDFGTSTYNGQFF. The CDR3 DNA sequence: TGCAGTACTACAGATTTTGGGACTAGCACTTACAATGGGCAGTTCTTC.